This TCR beta chain stems from a study of read filtering for tumor transcriptome and immune sequencing. Study-level background: Per sample, TCR-region reads ranged about 3.5 to 11 million by IR-seq, roughly 85 to 1273 by RNA-seq.

Bone marrow was sampled from every patient at the time of active disease. The library was built from roughly 400 ng RNA with molecular barcoded adaptors for alpha/delta and beta/gamma chains. From the reads, TCRdb called clonotypes with MiXCR, one entry per CDR3 protein. Among fewer than 150,000 distinct CDR3 sequences, about an eighth were seen once, and the ten largest hold approximately 9.9%. The germline CDR1 and CDR2 sequences are LGHDT and YNNKEL (reference sequence). J lost 6 bases, V lost 2 bases, and 3 bases had no gene match. The CDR3 totals 15 residues. This clonotype was counted at least ten times. Its target is not known. Overall study results and limits: In IR-seq, single-read clonotypes were about 80% of clonotypes but around 3.2% of reads. Correlation between methods rose after single-read clonotypes were removed.

The source material was a population of CD138-negative cells sorted from bone marrow. The TCR was taken from a donor at least 40 years old with multiple myeloma. The rearrangement links TRBV3-1 to TRBJ2-2; 10 bases map to TRBD1. The DNA for the CDR3 is TGTGCCAGCAGCCAACCGGGACAGGGGTCCGGGGAGCTGTTTTTT. Amino acid sequence: CASSQPGQGSGELFF.